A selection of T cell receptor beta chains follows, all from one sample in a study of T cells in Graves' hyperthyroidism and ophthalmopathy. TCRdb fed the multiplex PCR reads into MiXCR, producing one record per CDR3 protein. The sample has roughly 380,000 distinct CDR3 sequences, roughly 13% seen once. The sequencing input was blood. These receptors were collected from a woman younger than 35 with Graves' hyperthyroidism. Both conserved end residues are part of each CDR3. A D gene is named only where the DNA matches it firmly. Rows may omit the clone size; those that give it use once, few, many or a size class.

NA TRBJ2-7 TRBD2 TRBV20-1 CSASGRAEYEQYF TGCAGTGCTAGCGGGAGGGCCGAGTACGAGCAGTACTTC
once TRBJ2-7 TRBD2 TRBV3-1 CASSQTDAAGTSSYEQYF TGTGCCAGCAGCCAGACAGACGCAGCGGGAACCAGCTCCTACGAGCAGTACTTC
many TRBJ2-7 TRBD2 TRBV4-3 CASSQGLAETYEQYF TGCGCCAGCAGCCAGGGACTAGCCGAAACCTACGAGCAGTACTTC
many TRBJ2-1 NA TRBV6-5 CASSYPGTYNEQFF TGTGCCAGCAGTTACCCCGGGACTTACAATGAGCAGTTCTTC
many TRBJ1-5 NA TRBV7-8 CASSPLQPNSNQPQHF TGTGCCAGCAGCCCGTTGCAGCCGAATAGCAATCAGCCCCAGCATTTT
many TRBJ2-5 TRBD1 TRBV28 CASSPRDRETQYF TGTGCCAGCAGTCCTCGGGACAGGGAGACCCAGTACTTC
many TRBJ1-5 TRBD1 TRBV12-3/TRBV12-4 CASSLGNDPGQFNQPQHF TGTGCCAGCAGCCTCGGCAATGACCCGGGACAGTTTAATCAGCCCCAGCATTTT
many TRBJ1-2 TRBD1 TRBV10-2 CASSERTGACTF TGCGCCAGCAGTGAGCGGACAGGGGCATGTACCTTC
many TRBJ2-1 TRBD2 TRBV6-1 CASSPGLASNEQFF TGTGCCAGCAGTCCGGGACTAGCCTCCAATGAGCAGTTCTTC
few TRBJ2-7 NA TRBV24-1 CATSAAGPYEQYF TGTGCCACCAGTGCCGCGGGTCCCTACGAGCAGTACTTC
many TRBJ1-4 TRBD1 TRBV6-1 CASRPTTGGGLKLFF TGTGCCAGCAGACCCACAACAGGGGGAGGGTTAAAACTGTTTTTT
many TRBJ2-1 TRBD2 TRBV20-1 CSARASGRHNEQFF TGCAGTGCTAGGGCTAGCGGGAGGCACAATGAGCAGTTCTTC
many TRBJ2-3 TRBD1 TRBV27 CASSLLTGVTDTQYF TGTGCCAGCAGTTTATTGACAGGGGTGACAGATACGCAGTATTTT
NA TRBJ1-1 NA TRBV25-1 CASSESGNEAFF TGTGCCAGCAGTGAATCTGGGAATGAAGCTTTCTTT
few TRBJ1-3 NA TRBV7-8 CASSLGPPSGRHTIYF TGTGCCAGCAGCTTAGGGCCCCCCAGTGGGCGGCACACCATATATTTT
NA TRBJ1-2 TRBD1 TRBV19 CASSPGTGGVSYGYTF TGTGCCAGTAGTCCTGGGACAGGGGGCGTTAGCTATGGCTACACCTTC
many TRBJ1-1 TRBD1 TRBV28 CASSLDRGQNTEAFF TGTGCCAGCAGTTTAGACAGGGGGCAAAACACTGAAGCTTTCTTT
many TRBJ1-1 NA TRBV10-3 CAISMTAGMNTEAFF TGTGCCATCAGTATGACAGCTGGGATGAACACTGAAGCTTTCTTT
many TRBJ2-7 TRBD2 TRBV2 CASSDRTSGSYEQYF TGTGCCAGCAGCGATAGGACTAGCGGCTCCTACGAGCAGTACTTC
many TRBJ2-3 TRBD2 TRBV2 CASSEWGDTGTSASSTDTQYF TGTGCCAGCAGTGAATGGGGGGACACCGGGACTAGCGCCTCTAGCACAGATACGCAGTATTTT
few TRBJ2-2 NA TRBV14 CASSQDRGVGELFF TGTGCCAGCAGCCAAGATCGGGGAGTCGGGGAGCTGTTTTTT
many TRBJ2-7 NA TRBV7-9 CASSFGGAEYEQYF TGTGCCAGCAGCTTTGGAGGGGCTGAATACGAGCAGTACTTC
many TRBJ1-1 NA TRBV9 CASSGVGGRTEAFF TGTGCCAGCAGCGGGGTAGGAGGGCGTACTGAAGCTTTCTTT
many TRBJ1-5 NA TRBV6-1 CASSTGGVFSNQPQHF TGTGCCAGCAGTACCGGAGGCGTTTTTAGCAATCAGCCCCAGCATTTT
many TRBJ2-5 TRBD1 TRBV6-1 CASSLGTGGAETQYF TGTGCCAGCAGTTTGGGGACAGGGGGTGCGGAGACCCAGTACTTC
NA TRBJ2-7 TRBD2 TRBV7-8 CASSSLGEVAGQQYF TGTGCCAGCAGCTCCCTCGGGGAAGTAGCGGGCCAGCAGTACTTC
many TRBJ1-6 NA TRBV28 CASNDRSGQINSPLHF TGTGCCAGCAACGACCGATCAGGGCAGATTAATTCACCCCTCCACTTT
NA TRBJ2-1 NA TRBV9 CASSVGLGANEQFF TGTGCCAGCAGCGTAGGACTAGGGGCCAATGAGCAGTTCTTC
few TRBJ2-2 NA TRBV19 CASSMRGANTGELFF TGTGCCAGTAGTATGAGGGGCGCGAACACCGGGGAGCTGTTTTTT
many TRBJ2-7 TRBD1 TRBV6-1 CASSPMDRGQYEQYF TGTGCCAGCAGTCCGATGGACAGGGGGCAGTACGAGCAGTACTTC
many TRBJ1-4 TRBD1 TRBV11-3 CASSLDRRDRGPTTNEKLFF TGTGCCAGCAGCTTAGATCGCCGGGACAGGGGCCCTACAACTAATGAAAAACTGTTTTTT
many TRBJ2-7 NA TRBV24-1 CATSDLSRGLNYEQYF TGTGCCACCAGTGATTTGTCCAGGGGCCTAAACTACGAGCAGTACTTC
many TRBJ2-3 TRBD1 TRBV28 CASSTGTGITDTQYF TGTGCCAGCAGCACCGGGACAGGGATCACAGATACGCAGTATTTT
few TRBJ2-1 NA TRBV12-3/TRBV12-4 CASSFSGLDILKQFF TGTGCCAGCAGTTTTTCGGGACTGGACATTCTGAAACAGTTCTTC
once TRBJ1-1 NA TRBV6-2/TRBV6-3 CASSFVGGSLEAFF TGTGCCAGCAGTTTCGTTGGGGGCAGCCTTGAAGCTTTCTTT
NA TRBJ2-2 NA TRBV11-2 CASSPWGARGNTGELFF TGTGCCAGCAGCCCCTGGGGCGCGAGGGGGAACACCGGGGAGCTGTTTTTT
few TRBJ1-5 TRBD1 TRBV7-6 CASSPGDRGHQPQHF TGTGCCAGCAGCCCTGGTGACAGGGGGCATCAGCCCCAGCATTTT
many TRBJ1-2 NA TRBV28 CASSLSGRGGYTF TGTGCCAGCAGTTTATCGGGGAGGGGTGGCTACACCTTC
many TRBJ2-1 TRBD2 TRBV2 CASQESGGNEQFF TGTGCCAGCCAGGAATCGGGAGGCAATGAGCAGTTCTTC
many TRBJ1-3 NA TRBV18 CASSPGTLGNTIYF TGTGCCAGCTCACCGGGGACTTTGGGAAACACCATATATTTT
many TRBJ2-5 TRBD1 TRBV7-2 CASSYQGASETQYF TGTGCCAGCAGCTACCAGGGGGCTTCGGAGACCCAGTACTTC
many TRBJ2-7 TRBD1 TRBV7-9 CASSSPGQGSYEQYF TGTGCCAGCAGCTCACCGGGACAGGGATCGTACGAGCAGTACTTC
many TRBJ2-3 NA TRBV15 CATSSDFDTQYF TGTGCCACCAGCAGCGATTTTGATACGCAGTATTTT
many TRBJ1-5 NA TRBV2 CASDQGRQPQHF TGTGCCAGCGACCAGGGACGGCAGCCCCAGCATTTT
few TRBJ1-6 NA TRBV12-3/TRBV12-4 CAREGQTNSPLHF TGTGCCAGGGAGGGGCAAACGAATTCACCCCTCCACTTT
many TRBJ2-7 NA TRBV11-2 CASSFVGYEQYF TGTGCCAGCAGTTTCGTCGGTTACGAGCAGTACTTC
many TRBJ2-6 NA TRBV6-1 CASSSSGANVLTF TGTGCCAGCAGTAGCTCTGGGGCCAACGTCCTGACTTTC
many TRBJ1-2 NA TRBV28 CASSFPGIYGYTF TGTGCCAGCAGTTTCCCAGGGATCTATGGCTACACCTTC
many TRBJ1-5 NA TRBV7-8 CASSQREGSQPQHF TGTGCCAGCAGCCAAAGGGAGGGGAGTCAGCCCCAGCATTTT
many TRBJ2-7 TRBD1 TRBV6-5 CASRTGQGDYEQYF TGTGCCAGCAGGACGGGACAGGGAGACTACGAGCAGTACTTC
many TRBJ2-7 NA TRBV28 CASGSGLLAYEQYF TGTGCCAGCGGGTCAGGGCTTCTGGCCTACGAGCAGTACTTC
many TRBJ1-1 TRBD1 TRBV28 CASSPRGQGAAEAFF TGTGCCAGCAGTCCCCGGGGACAGGGGGCGGCTGAAGCTTTCTTT
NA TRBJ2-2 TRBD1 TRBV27 CASAQGENTGELFF TGTGCCAGCGCACAGGGGGAGAACACCGGGGAGCTGTTTTTT